The present entry profiles one TCR beta chain with its context. In the original analysis: The authors estimated nucleated cell counts from reference gene primer amplification. Here immunoSEQ multiplex PCR was the method, and the copy in TCRdb shows in-frame clones only, minus some. V, J and clone size were drawn from that table, and D and trimming were deduced from the DNA. The data hold under 80,000 clones, with approximately 83% observed a single time. The sample originates from a study of blood T cell repertoires in COVID-19. Study information: Sites across the United States, Italy and Spain contributed samples from acute and convalescent COVID-19. The cDNA or gDNA used as material had been derived from T cells, B-cell-depleted T cells, or PBMCs.

V was cut by 4 bases and J by 7 bases, with 23 bases left in between. Germline values: CDR1 SGDLS, CDR2 YYNGEE. This CDR3 has 16 amino acids. Sequences were obtained from peripheral blood. This receptor was obtained from a woman aged 55-75 years with acute or convalescent COVID-19. V and J are TRBV9 and TRBJ1-2, with D possibly matching TRBD1 (6 bases). CDR3 in amino acids: CASSPNAGGAFAGYTF. Written as DNA, the CDR3 is TGTGCCAGCAGCCCTAATGCGGGGGGCGCGTTTGCTGGCTACACCTTC. Full variable domain (outside the CDR3, taken from reference TRBV9 and TRBJ1-2): DSGVTQTPKHLITATGQRVTLRCSPRSGDLSVYWYQQSLDQGLQFLIQYYNGEERAKGNILERFSAQQFPDLHSELNLSSLELGDSALYFCASSPNAGGAFAGYTFGSGTRLTVV.